This is a list of T cell receptor beta chains from one sample in a study of T cells in Graves' hyperthyroidism and ophthalmopathy. TCRdb recomputed calls from the multiplex PCR reads with MiXCR, one row per CDR3 protein. This table holds a few hundred thousand distinct CDR3 sequences, roughly 14% found once. The sequencing input was blood. All receptors come from a woman between 25 and 40 years old with Graves' ophthalmopathy. Each CDR3 is given with its conserved first and last residue. Each record gives: CDR3 DNA, CDR3 protein, clone size, V gene, J gene, D gene. The D gene is left open where the match is weak. Where a row states a size, it is once, few, many or the class of an expanded clone; other rows omit it.

CDR3 DNA: TGTGCCTGGAGTGATAGTCCCTACAATGAGCAGTACTTC; CDR3 protein: CAWSDSPYNEQYF; clone size: NA; V gene: TRBV30; J gene: TRBJ2-7; D gene: NA
CDR3 DNA: TGTGCCAGCAGTGAAGTAGTAGGAATAGCCAAAAACATTCAGTACTTC; CDR3 protein: CASSEVVGIAKNIQYF; clone size: few; V gene: TRBV6-1; J gene: TRBJ2-4; D gene: NA
CDR3 DNA: TGTGCCTGGAGTGTACTAGCGGGGGGGCCTTACAATGAGCAGTTCTTC; CDR3 protein: CAWSVLAGGPYNEQFF; clone size: many; V gene: TRBV30; J gene: TRBJ2-1; D gene: TRBD2
CDR3 DNA: TGTGCCAGCTCACCACCGTTCGGTGGCGGGGACACTGAAGCTTTCTTT; CDR3 protein: CASSPPFGGGDTEAFF; clone size: many; V gene: TRBV18; J gene: TRBJ1-1; D gene: NA
CDR3 DNA: TGTGCCAGCACACCGGGACAAGGGGGATATAGCAATCAGCCCCAGCATTTT; CDR3 protein: CASTPGQGGYSNQPQHF; clone size: many; V gene: TRBV28; J gene: TRBJ1-5; D gene: NA
CDR3 DNA: TGCGCCAGCAGCCAAGACGGAGGGGGAGGCTACACCTTC; CDR3 protein: CASSQDGGGGYTF; clone size: many; V gene: TRBV4-1; J gene: TRBJ1-2; D gene: NA
CDR3 DNA: TGTGCCAGTAGTATAGACCCCACGGGGAACACTGAAGCTTTCTTT; CDR3 protein: CASSIDPTGNTEAFF; clone size: NA; V gene: TRBV19; J gene: TRBJ1-1; D gene: NA
CDR3 DNA: TGTGCCAGCAGTCCGCCCGGCAGGAATCAGCCCCAGCATTTT; CDR3 protein: CASSPPGRNQPQHF; clone size: many; V gene: TRBV28; J gene: TRBJ1-5; D gene: NA
CDR3 DNA: TGTGCCAGCAGTGAAAACCGGGGGCGAGGGGAGACCCAGTACTTC; CDR3 protein: CASSENRGRGETQYF; clone size: many; V gene: TRBV2; J gene: TRBJ2-5; D gene: NA
CDR3 DNA: TGCGCCAGCAGCCAAGATCTAGCGGGTGCAAACTACGAGCAGTACTTC; CDR3 protein: CASSQDLAGANYEQYF; clone size: NA; V gene: TRBV4-1; J gene: TRBJ2-7; D gene: TRBD2
CDR3 DNA: TGTGCCAGCAGCTTGAAAGGTGGGGGACATAGCACAGATACGCAGTATTTT; CDR3 protein: CASSLKGGGHSTDTQYF; clone size: few; V gene: TRBV5-4; J gene: TRBJ2-3; D gene: NA
CDR3 DNA: TGTGCCAGCAGCCCCGGGGGGGGGGAAGGGGCTACGCAGTATTTT; CDR3 protein: CASSPGGGEGATQYF; clone size: few; V gene: TRBV9; J gene: TRBJ2-3; D gene: TRBD2
CDR3 DNA: TGTGCCAGCAGTTACTCGGCTAGATCGAACGAGCAGTACTTC; CDR3 protein: CASSYSARSNEQYF; clone size: few; V gene: TRBV6-5; J gene: TRBJ2-7; D gene: NA
CDR3 DNA: TGTGCCAGCTCAAATTCGGGACAGCCATCCATGAACACTGAAGCTTTCTTT; CDR3 protein: CASSNSGQPSMNTEAFF; clone size: many; V gene: TRBV18; J gene: TRBJ1-1; D gene: TRBD1
CDR3 DNA: TGCGCCAGCAGCCAAGATCTGGCGCTAAGGGGGGGCTACACCTTC; CDR3 protein: CASSQDLALRGGYTF; clone size: few; V gene: TRBV4-1; J gene: TRBJ1-2; D gene: NA
CDR3 DNA: TGTGCCAGCAGCCCCGGGACTAGCGGATCTTCCGCGCAGTATTTT; CDR3 protein: CASSPGTSGSSAQYF; clone size: many; V gene: TRBV27; J gene: TRBJ2-3; D gene: TRBD2
CDR3 DNA: TGTGCCAGCAGCTCGGGACTAGCGTTGTACAATGAGCAGTTCTTC; CDR3 protein: CASSSGLALYNEQFF; clone size: many; V gene: TRBV5-8; J gene: TRBJ2-1; D gene: TRBD2
CDR3 DNA: TGTGCCAGCTCACCACGTGAGGGGGCTCCCTCTACGGGCGGGGAGCTGTTTTTT; CDR3 protein: CASSPREGAPSTGGELFF; clone size: many; V gene: TRBV18; J gene: TRBJ2-2; D gene: TRBD1
CDR3 DNA: TGTGCCAGCTCACCACTGGGACAGGGGAACTCACCCCTCCACTTT; CDR3 protein: CASSPLGQGNSPLHF; clone size: many; V gene: TRBV18; J gene: TRBJ1-6; D gene: TRBD1
CDR3 DNA: TGTGCCAGCAGACGGGACAGGGAAAATCAGCCCCAGCATTTT; CDR3 protein: CASRRDRENQPQHF; clone size: many; V gene: TRBV28; J gene: TRBJ1-5; D gene: TRBD1
CDR3 DNA: TGTGCCGGTAGGGGGGAGCCAGAGACCCAGTACTTC; CDR3 protein: CAGRGEPETQYF; clone size: many; V gene: TRBV7-9; J gene: TRBJ2-5; D gene: NA
CDR3 DNA: TGCGCCAGCAGCCAAGATCCGGGCTATAGCTACGAGCAGTACTTC; CDR3 protein: CASSQDPGYSYEQYF; clone size: NA; V gene: TRBV4-1; J gene: TRBJ2-7; D gene: NA